Presented here are 8 T cell receptor beta chains from one specimen sequenced in a study of blood T cells in healthy people across ages. A sample-barcoded 5' primer and a J-beta primer mix were used in a second PCR of about 6 to 12 cycles. In TCRdb, the 5' RACE reads were re-called with MiXCR into one record per CDR3 protein. Here the sample spans roughly 1,000,000 distinct CDR3 sequences, almost 25% being singletons. These data were also filed under a second study, of T cells of mothers and their children.

Sequenced: blood. These receptor sequences come from a girl aged 2 to 9 in good health.

In DNA, the CDR3 is TGTGCCAGCAGCTTAGATTTCTCATACTACGAGCAGTACTTC. Encoded protein: CASSLDFSYYEQYF. The chain couples TRBV11-2 to TRBJ2-5; D not resolved. Gene TRBJ2-7 matches the end of the DNA better, so the J call may be wrong. Germline lookup yields CDR1 SGHAT and CDR2 FQNNGV. The CDR3 is 14 amino acids.

The V call is TRBV5-1, the J call TRBJ2-6, with D tentatively TRBD2 (6 bases). The V gene lost 2 bases and the J gene lost 0 bases, with 27 bases spanning the gap. The CDR3 has 22 amino acids. Germline V gives CDR1 SGHRS, CDR2 YFSETQ. The CDR3 DNA reads as TGCGCCAGCAGCTTTATCGTTCGGTCTAGCGTTTTCAAACTCTCTGGGGCCAACGTCCTGACTTTC. Translated, it gives CASSFIVRSSVFKLSGANVLTF.

This clonotype was seen a few times. The CDR3 does not close with the conserved phenylalanine or tryptophan, likely indicating a read error. It is unclear where the CDR3 begins or ends on the DNA, so no DNA is shown, and the CDR3 is as TCRdb lists it. The V gene is TRBV5-1, the J gene TRBJ2-7; the table names TRBD1, a call not compared with the DNA. 13 amino acids form the CDR3, both terminal residues included. In germline, CDR1 is SGHRS, CDR2 YFSETQ. The CDR3 loop is CASSPGTEYEQCL.

This clonotype appeared a few times. V is TRBV6-1 and J is TRBJ1-6; D remains ambiguous. The ends were cut back, 4 bases at V and 9 bases at J, with 1 base in the middle. Germline assignment: CDR1 MNHNS and CDR2 SASEGT. The CDR3 covers 10 residues. The CDR3 DNA reads as TGTGCCAGCAGTGGTTCACCCCTCCACTTT. Protein sequence: CASSGSPLHF.

This chain uses TRBV3-1 with TRBJ2-5, with D possibly called TRBD1 or TRBD2 (6 bases each). CDR3 length equals 17 residues. Trimming stripped 6 bases from V and 4 bases from J, with 24 bases between. Germline lookup yields CDR1 LGHDT and CDR2 YNNKEL (reference sequence). CDR3 bases: TGTGCCAGCAGTTTCTCGGGACGGGGGCCGCTAATAGAGACCCAGTACTTC. It translates to CASSFSGRGPLIETQYF.

CDR3 bases: TGTGCCAGCAGTGACGGGACCGAGACAGCTGTAACTTTCTTT. It yields the protein CASSDGTETAVTFF. This chain uses TRBV2 with TRBJ1-1; weak D call: TRBD1 (5 bases). Trimming removed 3 bases from V and 12 bases from J, with 20 bases in between. Germline CDR1 reads SNHLY; CDR2 reads FYNNEI. The CDR3 loop spans 14 amino acids.

This chain joins TRBV29-1 and TRBJ2-1; 8 nucleotides agree with TRBD1. With the DNA end fitting TRBJ2-7 better, the J assignment may be wrong. The germline CDR1 and CDR2 sequences are SQVTM and ANQGSEA. This CDR3 has 13 residues. CDR3 in DNA: TGCAGCGTCGACAGGGGTTCGGGCTACGAGCAGTACTTC. This codes for CSVDRGSGYEQYF.

This clonotype was detected a few times. The genes are TRBV6-2 or TRBV6-3 and TRBJ2-4; weak D call: TRBD1 (6 bases). The CDR3 has 15 amino acids. The V gene's germline CDR1 is MNHEY and CDR2 SVGEGT. Trimming removed 4 bases at V and 3 bases at J, with 13 bases between. The CDR3 loop is CASSFLTGIKNIQYF. The CDR3 nucleotides read TGTGCCAGCAGTTTTCTTACAGGGATCAAAAACATTCAGTACTTC.